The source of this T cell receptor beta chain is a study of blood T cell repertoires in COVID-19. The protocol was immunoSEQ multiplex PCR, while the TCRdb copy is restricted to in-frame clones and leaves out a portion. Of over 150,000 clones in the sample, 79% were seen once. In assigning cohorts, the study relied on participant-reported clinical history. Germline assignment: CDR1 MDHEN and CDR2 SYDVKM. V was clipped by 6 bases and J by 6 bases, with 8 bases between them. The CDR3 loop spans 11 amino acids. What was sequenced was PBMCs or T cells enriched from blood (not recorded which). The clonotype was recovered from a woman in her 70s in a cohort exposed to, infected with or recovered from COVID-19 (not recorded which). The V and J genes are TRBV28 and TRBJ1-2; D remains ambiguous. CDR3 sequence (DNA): TGTGCCAGCAGGTGGTTAGATGGCTACACCTTC. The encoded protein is CASRWLDGYTF.